A single sample gave rise to the 17 T cell receptor beta chains below, sequenced in a study of T cells in Graves' hyperthyroidism and ophthalmopathy. RNA transcripts served as the template for amplifying TCR beta CDR3 regions. HTBI primers were employed in a first-round RT-PCR of the TCR CDR3. TCRdb reanalysed the multiplex PCR reads using MiXCR and keeps one entry per CDR3 protein. The sample shows around 200,000 distinct CDR3 sequences, 15% to 20% of them seen only once. Sequenced input: blood. The source is a middle-aged man with Graves' hyperthyroidism.

Notes on this clonotype: A single base separates this from a much larger clone, so it may be a read error. This sequence joins TRBV20-1 and TRBJ2-1, with D perhaps assigned TRBD1 or TRBD2 (6 bases each). Trimming took off 5 bases at V and 10 bases at J, with 21 bases between the two ends. The germline V gene encodes CDR1 DFQATT and CDR2 SNEGSKA (reference sequence). This CDR3 comprises 14 residues. The CDR3 region has the DNA TGCAGTGCTGGGGGGCCCGGGTGGGGGTACGAGCAGTTCTTC. Protein product: CSAGGPGWGYEQFF.

This clonotype was observed many times. This rearrangement joins TRBV27 to TRBJ2-3, with D hard to call. CDR1 is MNHEY and CDR2 is SMNVEV in the germline V gene (reference sequence). Trimming took off 0 bases at V and 6 bases at J, with 7 bases between the two ends. The CDR3 contains 13 residues. CDR3 region: CASSLSLSDTQYF. The CDR3 DNA is TGTGCCAGCAGTTTATCGCTATCGGATACGCAGTATTTT.

This clonotype has ten or more counts. This chain uses TRBV12-3 or TRBV12-4 with TRBJ1-1, with no clear D. This CDR3 comprises 16 residues. Trimming removed 3 bases at V and 4 bases at J, with 18 bases between. The CDR3 is CASSLGFGLSSTEAFF. The CDR3 nucleotides are TGTGCCAGCAGTTTGGGGTTCGGGTTATCGAGCACTGAAGCTTTCTTT.

This clonotype was detected many times. This chain joins TRBV7-8 and TRBJ1-1; no reliable D call. V was cut by 2 bases and J by 6 bases, with 10 bases left in between. The CDR3 loop spans 13 amino acids. Germline V CDR1 and CDR2: SGHVS, FQNEAQ. This chain's CDR3 is CASSLRGSSEAFF. In DNA form, the CDR3 reads TGTGCCAGCAGCTTACGCGGGTCCTCTGAAGCTTTCTTT.

This clonotype has ten or more counts. This chain joins TRBV7-2 and TRBJ2-4; 9 nucleotides line up with TRBD1. The V segment lost 5 bases and the J segment 1 base; nucleotides outside the gene matches: 0. The CDR3 loop spans 14 amino acids. Germline V gene data show CDR1 as SGHTA and CDR2 as FQGNSA. CDR3 loop: CASSDRGAKNIQYF. DNA of the CDR3: TGTGCCAGCAGCGACAGGGGGGCCAAAAACATTCAGTACTTC.

This clonotype was seen many times. The chain carries TRBV12-3 or TRBV12-4 and TRBJ1-2, with 9 bases aligning to TRBD1. J was trimmed by 8 bases and V by 5 bases; bases with no gene match: 9. The CDR3 is 14 amino acids. The CDR3 sequence: CASSIGTGRPGYTF. In DNA form, the CDR3 reads TGTGCCAGCAGTATCGGGACAGGGCGGCCGGGCTACACCTTC.

This clonotype was detected ten times or more. The V call is TRBV29-1, the J call TRBJ1-1; D unresolved. Per the germline V gene, CDR1 is SQVTM and CDR2 is ANQGSEA. The length of the CDR3 is 12 residues. V was shortened by 6 bases and J by 0 bases, with 8 bases between the two germline ends. CDR3 in DNA: TGCAGCGTCTCACAACTGAACACTGAAGCTTTCTTT. The encoded protein is CSVSQLNTEAFF.

This clonotype has ten or more counts. This chain uses TRBV5-1 with TRBJ2-1, with 11 bases that match TRBD2. The J segment lost 3 bases and the V segment lost 4 bases, leaving 3 bases of the junction unmatched. Germline V gives CDR1 SGHRS, CDR2 YFSETQ. The CDR3 has 15 residues. CDR3 nucleotides: TGCGCCAGCAGCCATGGGACTAGCGGCTACAATGAGCAGTTCTTC. Translation gives CASSHGTSGYNEQFF.

This clonotype was seen ten or more times. This sequence joins TRBV12-3 or TRBV12-4 and TRBJ2-5, with D possibly matching TRBD2 (6 bases). Trimming pared 6 bases from V and 5 bases from J, leaving 13 bases between. The CDR3 has 13 amino acids. The chain's CDR3 is CASRRESGETQYF. For the CDR3, the DNA is TGTGCCAGCAGACGGGAGTCGGGGGAGACCCAGTACTTC.

This clonotype was picked up a small number of times. The V call is TRBV29-1, the J call TRBJ2-1; 13 bases map to TRBD2. The length of the CDR3 is 15 residues. Germline CDR1 reads SQVTM; CDR2 reads ANQGSEA. Trimming cost V 5 bases and J 8 bases; bases outside gene matches: 9. The CDR3 loop is CSVITLAGGPHEQFF. CDR3 DNA: TGCAGCGTTATAACACTAGCGGGGGGGCCACATGAGCAGTTCTTC.

V usage is TRBV5-1 and J usage is TRBJ2-5; D ambiguous. Trimming took 0 bases from V and 5 from J, leaving 11 bases between them. The CDR3 is 14 residues long. The germline V gene encodes CDR1 SGHRS and CDR2 YFSETQ. CDR3 bases: TGCGCCAGCAGCTTGGCCTCGGGTTTGGAGACCCAGTACTTC. Its translation: CASSLASGLETQYF.

In this sample, this clonotype turned up a few times. The genes are TRBV20-1 and TRBJ1-4, with TRBD1 matching over 8 bases. Germline-derived CDR1 and CDR2 are DFQATT and SNEGSKA (reference sequence). The CDR3 totals 16 residues. The junction had 9 bases not matched to a gene; V was cut back by 6 bases and J by 0 bases. CDR3: CSARQGSPATNEKLFF. As DNA, the CDR3 is TGCAGTGCAAGACAGGGGTCGCCTGCAACTAATGAAAAACTGTTTTTT.

This clonotype was seen only a few times. The CDR3 loop reads CASSEAGGRETQYF. DNA for the CDR3: TGTGCCAGCAGTGAAGCAGGAGGGAGAGAGACCCAGTACTTC. The rearrangement joins TRBV6-1 to TRBJ2-5; D is possibly TRBD2 (6 bases). This CDR3 region has 14 residues. V was trimmed by 0 bases and J by 4 bases, leaving 9 bases between them. Germline V gene sequence: CDR1 MNHNS, CDR2 SASEGT.

There are many counts of this clonotype. The chain links TRBV3-1 to TRBJ2-7; D gene ambiguous. This CDR3 has 13 residues. V was shortened by 4 bases and J by 6 bases, with 13 bases between the two germline ends. Germline CDR1 is LGHDT and CDR2 is YNNKEL (reference sequence). CDR3 DNA: TGTGCCAGCAGCCTTGGACCAGTAGCCGAGCAGTACTTC. The encoded protein is CASSLGPVAEQYF.

This clonotype showed up many times. At one of its ends the junction is not consistent with the germline gene, which may arise from a read error. The chain has TRBV7-9 and TRBJ2-3; perhaps TRBD2 as D (5 bases). Germline CDR1 reads SEHNR; CDR2 reads FQNEAQ (reference sequence). The CDR3 consists of 12 residues. This chain's CDR3 is CASSLATDTQYF. The DNA of the CDR3 is TGTGCCAGCAGCCTAGCCACAGATACGCAGTATTTT.

This clonotype came up many times. This chain uses TRBV28 with TRBJ2-7; D gene uncertain. Germline V gene sequence: CDR1 MDHEN, CDR2 SYDVKM. The CDR3 loop spans 14 amino acids. V was cut by 3 bases and J by 0 bases, with 9 bases left in between. As DNA, the CDR3 is TGTGCCAGCAGTTTGATTGGGCACTCCTACGAGCAGTACTTC. Translated, it gives CASSLIGHSYEQYF.

This clonotype was seen ten or more times. The V gene is TRBV20-1, the J gene TRBJ1-1, with D possibly being TRBD1 (5 bases). Trimming took off 1 base at V and 4 bases at J, with 13 bases between the two ends. CDR3 size: 14 residues. Germline CDR1 is DFQATT and CDR2 is SNEGSKA (reference sequence). The CDR3, as DNA: TGCAGTGCTAGAGTGAAAGGGGAGGGCACTGAAGCTTTCTTT. This encodes CSARVKGEGTEAFF.